Each of the 24 T cell receptor beta chains below was sequenced from the same sample in a study of T cells expressing NK-cell markers. Reprocessing the 5' RACE reads, TCRdb reports a single entry for every CDR3 protein and omits DNA. The ten most abundant clones cover roughly 18% of a sample with about 180,000 distinct CDR3 sequences. The sequencing input was blood T cells: a sorted CD56 or NKG2C T cell subset, CD4+ or CD8+ T cells, or bulk PBMC T cells (not recorded which). The receptors here all came from a woman between 18 and 69 years old in good health.

The chain uses TRBV3-1 and TRBJ2-5; the TCRdb call, TRBD2, lacks DNA for checking. In germline, CDR1 is LGHDT, CDR2 YNNKEL (reference sequence). This CDR3 has 15 residues. The CDR3 loop reads CASSQDPGGEETQYF.

The J gene is TRBJ1-6, the V gene TRBV28. There are 12 residues in the CDR3. CDR1 is MDHEN and CDR2 is SYDVKM in the germline V gene. The CDR3: CASSLSDPSLHF. Looking up the rest from reference TRBV28 and TRBJ1-6 gives the full variable domain: DVKVTQSSRYLVKRTGEKVFLECVQDMDHENMFWYRQDPGLGLRLIYFSYDVKMKEKGDIPEGYSVSREKKERFSLILESASTNQTSMYLCASSLSDPSLHFGNGTRLTVT.

This CDR3 is CSVPSSLGSGYEQYF. The rearrangement uses TRBV20-1 and TRBJ2-7. The germline V gene has CDR1 DFQATT and CDR2 SNEGSKA (reference sequence). The CDR3 loop spans 15 amino acids.

This chain connects TRBV5-8 to TRBJ2-1; the D call from TCRdb, TRBD2, cannot be confirmed without DNA. Germline V gives CDR1 SGHTS, CDR2 YDEGEE. The CDR3 consists of 13 residues. The CDR3 protein is CASGLAAYNEQFF.

CDR3 sequence: CASSRDRERTDTQYF. The chain is built from TRBV5-1 and TRBJ2-3; TCRdb proposes TRBD1, but this gene call is untestable without DNA. CDR1 is SGHRS and CDR2 is YFSETQ in the germline V gene. The CDR3 runs to 15 residues.

V usage is TRBV10-3 and J usage is TRBJ1-2; checking the TCRdb D call of TRBD1 is not possible without DNA. There are 13 residues in the CDR3. Germline CDR1 ENHRY, CDR2 SYGVKD. The CDR3 is CAIKGFSGYGYTF.

The rearrangement joins TRBV5-1 to TRBJ2-7. Germline assignment: CDR1 SGHRS and CDR2 YFSETQ. The CDR3 spans 12 residues. The CDR3 loop is CASSSGNGEQYF.

The chain combines TRBV5-6 with TRBJ2-1; TCRdb names TRBD2, which stays unverified in the absence of DNA. The CDR3 extends over 16 amino acids. The germline V gene encodes CDR1 SGHDT and CDR2 YYEEEE. This CDR3 is CASSPGLAGFYNEQFF.

The rearrangement joins TRBV5-1 to TRBJ2-7. The CDR3 runs 15 residues. Germline V CDR1 and CDR2: SGHRS, YFSETQ. The CDR3 here is CASSPTRPDSYEQYF.

V gene TRBV20-1 combines with J gene TRBJ2-3; the TCRdb call, TRBD1, lacks DNA for checking. The V gene's germline CDR1 is DFQATT and CDR2 SNEGSKA (reference sequence). This CDR3 contains 14 residues. The CDR3 region is CTGGGGASTDTQYF.

The chain uses TRBV5-1 and TRBJ2-1; the D gene TCRdb calls, TRBD2, cannot be checked with no DNA. Germline values: CDR1 SGHRS, CDR2 YFSETQ. CDR3 size: 16 residues. CDR3 region: CASSLGLATTYNEQFF.

The V and J genes are TRBV29-1 and TRBJ1-3. This CDR3 contains 12 residues. Germline lookup yields CDR1 SQVTM and CDR2 ANQGSEA. The CDR3 region is CSVEERANTIYF.

The chain employs TRBV5-1 and TRBJ1-4; TCRdb names TRBD1, which stays unverified in the absence of DNA. Germline V gene data show CDR1 as SGHRS and CDR2 as YFSETQ. The CDR3 has 15 amino acids. CDR3 loop: CASSLDMTGGAKLFF.

The CDR3 is CASRGTSFTETQYF. V and J are TRBV2 and TRBJ2-5; TCRdb returns TRBD2, unconfirmable since there is no DNA. The CDR3 totals 14 residues. The germline CDR1 and CDR2 sequences are SNHLY and FYNNEI.

The V and J genes are TRBV5-1 and TRBJ2-7. CDR1 is SGHRS, CDR2 YFSETQ, per germline. This CDR3 region has 15 residues. The CDR3 region is CASSLRGGSYYEQYF. Full variable domain (remainder filled in from reference TRBV5-1 and TRBJ2-7): KAGVTQTPRYLIKTRGQQVTLSCSPISGHRSVSWYQQTPGQGLQFLFEYFSETQRNKGNFPGRFSGRQFSNSRSEMNVSTLELGDSALYLCASSLRGGSYYEQYFGPGTRLTVT.

V usage is TRBV7-2 and J usage is TRBJ1-4; TCRdb lists TRBD1, though no DNA is available to test this call. In germline, CDR1 is SGHTA, CDR2 FQGNSA. The CDR3 is 13 amino acids. The CDR3 is CASRWGTGEKLFF.

The chain carries TRBV6-5 and TRBJ1-1; TCRdb gives TRBD1 as the D gene, but with no DNA this cannot be confirmed. Germline V gene sequence: CDR1 MNHEY, CDR2 SVGAGI. CDR3 length: 15 amino acids. The CDR3 reads CASQGQGAPGTEAFF.

This chain uses TRBV6-5 with TRBJ2-7; TCRdb gives TRBD2 as the D gene, but with no DNA this cannot be confirmed. This CDR3 contains 17 residues. The germline V gene has CDR1 MNHEY and CDR2 SVGAGI. The CDR3 loop is CASSLDGTTLGPYEQYF.

The V call is TRBV6-6, the J call TRBJ1-1. Germline V gene data show CDR1 as MNHNY and CDR2 as SVGAGI (reference sequence). This CDR3 comprises 13 residues. This chain's CDR3 is CASIRTMNTEAFF.

The V and J genes are TRBV5-1 and TRBJ1-1. In germline, CDR1 is SGHRS, CDR2 YFSETQ. The CDR3 runs 15 residues. The CDR3: CASRTGDNPGTEAFF.

J is TRBJ2-3 and V is TRBV7-6; the TCRdb D gene call, TRBD1, has no DNA to confirm it. CDR1 SGHVS and CDR2 FNYEAQ come from the germline V gene. This CDR3 has 16 amino acids. The CDR3: CASSSPGQGHTDTQYF.

The chain combines TRBV7-9 with TRBJ2-6; the TCRdb call, TRBD1, lacks DNA for checking. Germline V gene lookup returns CDR1 SEHNR and CDR2 FQNEAQ (reference sequence). CDR3 size: 17 residues. The CDR3 protein is CASSLGERGLGANVLTF. The full variable domain, with the rest looked up from reference TRBV7-9 and TRBJ2-6, is DTGVSQNPRHKITKRGQNVTFRCDPISEHNRLYWYRQTLGQGPEFLTYFQNEAQLEKSRLLSDRFSAERPKGSFSTLEIQRTEQGDSAMYLCASSLGERGLGANVLTFGAGSRLTVL.

The gene calls are TRBV9 and TRBJ2-1; there is no DNA to check the TCRdb D call of TRBD2. This CDR3 region has 14 residues. The V gene's germline CDR1 is SGDLS and CDR2 YYNGEE. CDR3 protein: CASSAGTSASEQFF.

The chain is built from TRBV6-5 and TRBJ2-5. Germline assignment: CDR1 MNHEY and CDR2 SVGAGI. The CDR3 has 11 amino acids. The CDR3 reads CASRLAETQYF.